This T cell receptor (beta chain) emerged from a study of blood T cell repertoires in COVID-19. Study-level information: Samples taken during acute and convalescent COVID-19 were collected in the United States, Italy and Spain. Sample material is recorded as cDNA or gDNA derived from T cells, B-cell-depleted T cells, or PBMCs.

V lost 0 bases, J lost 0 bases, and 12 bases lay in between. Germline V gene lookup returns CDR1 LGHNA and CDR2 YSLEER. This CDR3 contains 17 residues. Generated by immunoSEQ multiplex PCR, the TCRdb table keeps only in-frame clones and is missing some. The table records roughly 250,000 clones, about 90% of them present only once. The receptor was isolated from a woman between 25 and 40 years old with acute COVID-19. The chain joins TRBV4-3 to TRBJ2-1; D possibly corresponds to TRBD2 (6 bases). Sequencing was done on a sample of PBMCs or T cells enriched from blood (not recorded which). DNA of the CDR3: TGCGCCAGCAGCCAAGATTGGACTATCAGCTCCTACAATGAGCAGTTCTTC. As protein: CASSQDWTISSYNEQFF.